This T cell receptor (beta chain) is from a study of neurological immune-mediated disorders. In this sample, this clonotype turned up many times. The CDR3 length is 18 residues. CDR1 and CDR2 from the germline V gene are KGHDR and SFDVKD. Trimming removed 4 bases from V and 2 bases from J, with 20 bases in between. The unsorted libraries had their origin in 2 million PBMCs stored at -80 C. Synthesis of cDNA was performed by 5'RACE using 10-nucleotide random UMIs. Over 170 million TCR-beta sequences, together covering 15-18 subjects, were produced by every individual sequencing run that was carried out. TCRdb redid the calling of the 5' RACE reads with MiXCR, one entry per CDR3 protein. The sample includes tens of thousands of distinct CDR3 sequences, roughly 3.7% seen only once; the top ten take just over 2.5%.

This clonotype originated in a man aged 45-60 years with multiple sclerosis. This rearrangement joins TRBV24-1 to TRBJ1-5, with D unresolved. Source material: PBMCs. This chain's CDR3 is CATSDRVRDFSGNQPQHF. CDR3 sequence (DNA): TGTGCCACCAGTGACCGGGTGCGGGATTTTTCGGGCAATCAGCCCCAGCATTTT.